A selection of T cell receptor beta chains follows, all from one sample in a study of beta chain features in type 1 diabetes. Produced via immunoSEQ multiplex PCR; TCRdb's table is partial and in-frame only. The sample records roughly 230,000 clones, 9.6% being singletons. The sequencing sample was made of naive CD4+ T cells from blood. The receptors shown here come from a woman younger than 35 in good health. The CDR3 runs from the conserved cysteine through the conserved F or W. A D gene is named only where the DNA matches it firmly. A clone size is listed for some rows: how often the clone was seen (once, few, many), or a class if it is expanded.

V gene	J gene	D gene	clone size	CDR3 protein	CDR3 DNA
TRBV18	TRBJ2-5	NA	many	CASSPEETQYF	TGTGCCAGCTCACCGGAGGAGACCCAGTACTTC
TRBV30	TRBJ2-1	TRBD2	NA	CAWSVPSGGYNEQFF	TGTGCCTGGAGTGTACCGAGCGGGGGGTACAATGAGCAGTTCTTC
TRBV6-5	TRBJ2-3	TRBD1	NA	CASSYFGTGSTDTQYF	TGTGCCAGCAGTTACTTTGGGACAGGCAGCACAGATACGCAGTATTTT
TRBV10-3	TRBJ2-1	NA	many	CAISESRQKDNEQFF	TGTGCCATCAGTGAATCTAGACAGAAAGACAATGAGCAGTTCTTC
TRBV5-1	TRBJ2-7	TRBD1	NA	CASRKGQGSSYEQYF	TGCGCCAGCAGGAAGGGACAGGGGAGCTCCTACGAGCAGTACTTC
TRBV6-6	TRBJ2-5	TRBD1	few	CASRKQGAETQYF	TGTGCCAGCAGGAAACAGGGGGCTGAGACCCAGTACTTC
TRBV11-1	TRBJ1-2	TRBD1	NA	CASSPMDRTYGYTF	TGTGCCAGCAGCCCCATGGACAGGACATATGGCTACACCTTC
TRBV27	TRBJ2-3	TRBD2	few	CASSRFFAPVAGGTDTQYF	TGTGCCAGCAGCAGGTTCTTCGCACCGGTAGCGGGAGGGACAGATACGCAGTATTTT
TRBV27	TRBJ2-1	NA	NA	CASSLSASPEQFF	TGTGCCAGCAGTTTATCGGCCTCTCCTGAGCAGTTCTTC
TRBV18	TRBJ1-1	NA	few	CASSNSNTEAFF	TGTGCCAGCTCAAACAGCAACACTGAAGCTTTCTTT
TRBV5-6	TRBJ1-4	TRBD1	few	CASSLARTGANEKLFF	TGTGCCAGCAGCTTAGCCCGTACAGGGGCTAATGAAAAACTGTTTTTT
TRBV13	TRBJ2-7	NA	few	CASSLAGANYEQYF	TGTGCCAGCAGCTTAGCAGGGGCGAATTACGAGCAGTACTTC
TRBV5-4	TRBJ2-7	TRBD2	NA	CASSPGGPDPSYEQYF	TGTGCCAGCAGCCCGGGGGGACCTGACCCTTCCTACGAGCAGTACTTC
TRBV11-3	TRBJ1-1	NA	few	CASSSGLRNTEAFF	TGTGCCAGCAGCTCGGGACTGCGGAACACTGAAGCTTTCTTT
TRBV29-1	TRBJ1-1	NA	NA	CSVVTGNTEAFF	TGCAGCGTTGTAACAGGGAACACTGAAGCTTTCTTT
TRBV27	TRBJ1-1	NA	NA	CASSGGWNTEAFF	TGTGCCAGCAGCGGGGGATGGAACACTGAAGCTTTCTTT
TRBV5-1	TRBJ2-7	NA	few	CASSLDPAGEQYF	TGCGCCAGCAGCTTGGACCCAGCGGGCGAGCAGTACTTC
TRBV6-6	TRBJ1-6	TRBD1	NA	CASSYSGTGAPLHF	TGTGCCAGCAGTTACTCCGGGACAGGGGCACCCCTCCACTTT
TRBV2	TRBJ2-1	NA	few	CASSDQGSSYNEQFF	TGTGCCAGCAGTGACCAGGGGAGCTCCTACAATGAGCAGTTCTTC
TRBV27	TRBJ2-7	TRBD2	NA	CASSPGLAGSEQYF	TGTGCCAGCAGTCCCGGACTAGCGGGAAGCGAGCAGTACTTC
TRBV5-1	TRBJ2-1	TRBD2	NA	CASSPGLEYNEQFF	TGCGCCAGCAGCCCTGGACTAGAGTACAATGAGCAGTTCTTC
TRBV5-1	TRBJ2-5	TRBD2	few	CASSLRTSGNRETQYF	TGCGCCAGCAGCTTACGGACTAGCGGGAATAGAGAGACCCAGTACTTC
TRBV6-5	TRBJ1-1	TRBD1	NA	CASSYDRGAEAFF	TGTGCCAGCAGTTATGACAGGGGCGCTGAAGCTTTCTTT
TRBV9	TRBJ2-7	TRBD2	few	CASSVATLAATYEQYF	TGTGCCAGCAGCGTAGCTACTCTAGCGGCCACCTACGAGCAGTACTTC
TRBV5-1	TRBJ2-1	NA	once	CASSLSRQSDEQFF	TGCGCCAGCAGCTTGTCTAGACAGAGCGATGAGCAGTTCTTC
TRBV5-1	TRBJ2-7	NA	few	CASSPEGYEQYF	TGCGCCAGCAGCCCGGAGGGGTACGAGCAGTACTTC
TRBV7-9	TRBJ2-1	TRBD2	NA	CASSLARGASEQFF	TGTGCCAGCAGCTTAGCGCGGGGGGCCAGTGAGCAGTTCTTC
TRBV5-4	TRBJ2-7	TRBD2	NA	CASSRAGGPYEQYF	TGTGCCAGCAGCCGGGCGGGGGGCCCCTACGAGCAGTACTTC
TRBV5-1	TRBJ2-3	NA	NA	CASSLGGGRGTDTQYF	TGCGCCAGCAGCTTGGGTGGCGGCAGGGGAACAGATACGCAGTATTTT
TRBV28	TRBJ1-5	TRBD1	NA	CASRSTGGSNQPQHF	TGTGCCAGCAGATCCACAGGGGGCAGCAATCAGCCCCAGCATTTT
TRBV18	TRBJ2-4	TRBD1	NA	CASSPVTGSAKNIQYF	TGTGCCAGCTCACCGGTGACAGGGTCGGCCAAAAACATTCAGTACTTC
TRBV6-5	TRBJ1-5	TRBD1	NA	CASRKQGDSNQPQHF	TGTGCCAGCAGAAAACAGGGGGATAGCAATCAGCCCCAGCATTTT
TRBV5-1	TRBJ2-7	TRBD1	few	CASSLTPGTEYEQYF	TGCGCCAGCAGCCTGACACCCGGGACAGAGTACGAGCAGTACTTC
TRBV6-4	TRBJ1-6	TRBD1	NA	CASSQTGGSSPLHF	TGTGCCAGCAGCCAGACAGGGGGCAGCTCACCCCTCCACTTT
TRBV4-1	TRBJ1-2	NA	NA	CASSQEPASGGYTF	TGCGCCAGCAGCCAAGAACCCGCCAGCGGCGGCTACACCTTC
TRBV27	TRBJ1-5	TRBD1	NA	CASSPRTGVNQPQHF	TGTGCCAGCAGTCCGAGGACAGGGGTCAATCAGCCCCAGCATTTT
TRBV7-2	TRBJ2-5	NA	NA	CASTLRGDQETQYF	TGTGCCAGCACCCTGAGAGGAGACCAAGAGACCCAGTACTTC
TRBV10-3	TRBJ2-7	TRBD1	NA	CAISVDRVAAYEQYF	TGTGCCATCAGTGTTGACAGGGTGGCCGCCTACGAGCAGTACTTC
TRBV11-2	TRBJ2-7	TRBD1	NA	CASMPLGSGQGSIEQYF	TGTGCCAGCATGCCCCTAGGCTCGGGACAGGGGTCTATTGAGCAGTACTTC
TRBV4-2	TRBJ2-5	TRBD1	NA	CASSNLDRAQSAETQYF	TGTGCCAGCAGCAACCTGGACAGGGCGCAATCGGCAGAGACCCAGTACTTC
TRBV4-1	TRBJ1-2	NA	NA	CASSQLVYSLYGYTF	TGCGCCAGCAGCCAATTGGTCTACTCTCTCTATGGCTACACCTTC
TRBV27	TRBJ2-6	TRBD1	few	CASTPWTGSGANVLTF	TGTGCCAGCACCCCCTGGACAGGAAGCGGGGCCAACGTCCTGACTTTC
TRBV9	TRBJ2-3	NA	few	CASSVGVGGGTDTQYF	TGTGCCAGCAGCGTAGGGGTAGGAGGGGGCACAGATACGCAGTATTTT
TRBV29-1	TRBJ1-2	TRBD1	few	CSVSTGNYGYTF	TGCAGCGTCTCGACAGGGAACTATGGCTACACCTTC
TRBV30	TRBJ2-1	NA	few	CAWSVLRMSEQFF	TGTGCCTGGAGTGTACTGCGGATGAGTGAGCAGTTCTTC
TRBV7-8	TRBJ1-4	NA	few	CASSLDRELTNEKLFF	TGTGCCAGCAGCTTAGACCGGGAGCTAACTAATGAAAAACTGTTTTTT